These 24 T cell receptor beta chains originate from one sample sequenced in a study of sequential checkpoint blockade in melanoma. The sample's treatment: randomized to nivolumab then ipilimumab (arm A) or the reverse (arm B). The method was immunoSEQ multiplex PCR; TCRdb's version includes in-frame clones alone and lacks a portion of them. The sample lists around 13,000 clones, 75% to 80% occurring once. The sequencing here drew on CD8+ T cells sorted from blood (inferred from file names), taken from a patient given nivolumab and ipilimumab in sequence. These receptors came from a human donor with melanoma.

This sequence joins TRBV7-8 and TRBJ2-7; possible D gene TRBD2, 5 bases. V lost 5 bases and J lost 2, with 19 bases in between. The V gene's germline CDR1 is SGHVS and CDR2 FQNEAQ. There are 16 residues in the CDR3. The DNA for the CDR3 is TGTGCCAGCAGCCCCCCGCGATGGCAGGAGGCCTACGAGCAGTACTTC. It yields the protein CASSPPRWQEAYEQYF.

The chain couples TRBV7-9 to TRBJ2-3, with TRBD1 identical over 9 bases. The CDR3 spans 16 residues. After removal of 6 bases from V and 0 bases from J, the junction contained 7 bases not matched to a gene. Per the germline V gene, CDR1 is SEHNR and CDR2 is FQNEAQ (reference sequence). The DNA of the CDR3 is TGTGCCAGCAGAACTAACAGGGGGCCTAGCACAGATACGCAGTATTTT. Translation gives CASRTNRGPSTDTQYF. Complete variable domain (other parts from reference TRBV7-9 and TRBJ2-3): DTGVSQNPRHKITKRGQNVTFRCDPISEHNRLYWYRQTLGQGPEFLTYFQNEAQLEKSRLLSDRFSAERPKGSFSTLEIQRTEQGDSAMYLCASRTNRGPSTDTQYFGPGTRLTVL.

This chain connects TRBV27 to TRBJ1-6; 10 bases line up with TRBD1. V lost 7 bases to trimming and J lost 9 bases; unmatched junction nucleotides: 6. Germline V gene lookup returns CDR1 MNHEY and CDR2 SMNVEV (reference sequence). The CDR3 is made up of 14 amino acids. The DNA of the CDR3 is TGTGCCAGCACACCGGGACAGGGGATTTCACCCCTCCACTTT. Translated: CASTPGQGISPLHF.

The J gene is TRBJ2-1, the V gene TRBV6-1; the match to TRBD1 covers 7 bases. The CDR3 is 15 residues long. CDR1 MNHNS and CDR2 SASEGT come from the germline V gene. The trim removed 5 bases at V and 0 bases at J, leaving 4 bases unmatched. In nucleotides, the CDR3 is TGTGCCAGCAGTTGGGGACAGAGCTCCTACAATGAGCAGTTCTTC. Translation: CASSWGQSSYNEQFF.

The CDR3 bases are TGTGCCAGCAGCGTAGATGGCGGGAGGGCCTTTTTCACCGGGGAGCTGTTTTTT. Protein product: CASSVDGGRAFFTGELFF. The V and J genes are TRBV9 and TRBJ2-2; TRBD2 agrees at 9 bases. Germline V gene sequence: CDR1 SGDLS, CDR2 YYNGEE. The CDR3 has 18 residues. Unmatched junction bases numbered 10, after V lost 0 bases and J lost 4 bases.

The chain is built from TRBV29-1 and TRBJ2-7, with 7 positions matching TRBD1. The junction had 9 bases not matched to a gene; V was cut back by 0 bases and J by 4 bases. Germline assignment: CDR1 SQVTM and CDR2 ANQGSEA. The CDR3 contains 15 residues. The CDR3 nucleotides are TGCAGCGTTGAAGACTCGACAGGGCGGTCATACGAGCAGTACTTC. It is translated as CSVEDSTGRSYEQYF.

Judged by abundance, this clone is medium-sized (0.01 to 0.1%). The CDR3: CSGRLDRDPNRPNTEAFF. DNA for the CDR3: TGCAGCGGCCGACTCGACAGGGATCCCAACAGACCGAACACTGAAGCTTTCTTT. V is TRBV29-1 and J is TRBJ1-1; 7 positions agree with TRBD1. After removal of 7 bases from V and 1 base from J, the junction contained 21 bases not matched to a gene. Germline loops: CDR1 SQVTM, CDR2 ANQGSEA. The CDR3 runs to 18 residues.

The chain joins TRBV27 to TRBJ1-2; 7 bases fit TRBD1. This CDR3 contains 14 residues. Trimming removed 8 bases from V and 4 bases from J; junction bases left unmatched: 10. Germline-derived CDR1 and CDR2 are MNHEY and SMNVEV (reference sequence). The DNA of the CDR3 is TGTGCCAGCGCGGAATCGGGACAGTTCTATGGCTACACCTTC. The encoded protein is CASAESGQFYGYTF.

The V call is TRBV4-1, the J call TRBJ2-7, with TRBD2 matching 9 bases. The CDR3 consists of 12 residues. Unmatched junction bases numbered 2, after V lost 6 bases and J lost 5 bases. The germline CDR1 and CDR2 sequences are MGHRA and YSYEKL. The CDR3 DNA reads as TGCGCCAGCAGAGGGACTAGCAACGAGCAGTACTTC. Its translation is CASRGTSNEQYF.

This clone was found a few times. The rearrangement joins TRBV28 to TRBJ2-1, with D hard to call. Trimming stripped 2 bases from V and 0 bases from J, with 8 bases between. CDR1 and CDR2 (germline): MDHEN, SYDVKM. This CDR3 region has 15 residues. DNA for the CDR3: TGTGCCAGCAGTTTACCAGATCACTCCTACAATGAGCAGTTCTTC. Amino acids: CASSLPDHSYNEQFF.

The rearrangement joins TRBV7-2 to TRBJ1-5, with D perhaps matching TRBD1 (5 bases). The CDR3 contains 16 residues. Trimming took off 1 base at V and 7 bases at J, with 17 bases between the two ends. Per germline, CDR1 SGHTA and CDR2 FQGNSA. The CDR3 nucleotides read TGTGCCAGCAGCTTAGATGAGCCGTGGTGGGGCCAGCCCCAGCATTTT. This gives the protein CASSLDEPWWGQPQHF.

The J gene is TRBJ1-1, the V gene TRBV19; D not certain. CDR3 length: 13 amino acids. CDR1 LNHDA and CDR2 SQIVND come from the germline V gene (reference sequence). Trimming left V 5 bases short and J 1 base short, with 8 bases between. CDR3 in amino acids: CASSPGWNTEAFF. The CDR3 nucleotides read TGTGCCAGTAGTCCCGGGTGGAACACTGAAGCTTTCTTT.

The rearrangement uses TRBV6-1 and TRBJ2-1, with 8 bases lining up with TRBD2. This CDR3 is 15 amino acids long. Germline lookup yields CDR1 MNHNS and CDR2 SASEGT. Germline trimming cut 2 bases from V and 2 bases from J; bases unmatched to any gene: 2. Written as DNA, the CDR3 is TGTGCCAGCAGTGAAATCGGGGGGGCCTACAATGAGCAGTTCTTC. Translated, it gives CASSEIGGAYNEQFF.

The chain has TRBV5-6 and TRBJ2-3; 7 nucleotides align to TRBD2. The V and J ends lost 0 bases and 4 bases, in that order; junction bases with no gene match: 2. The germline gives CDR1 SGHDT, CDR2 YYEEEE. There are 14 residues in the CDR3. The CDR3 DNA follows: TGTGCCAGCAGCTTGGGGGGGGGTGCAGATACGCAGTATTTT. This sequence encodes CASSLGGGADTQYF.

The chain couples TRBV2 to TRBJ1-1; 7 bases fit TRBD1. V shed 7 bases and J 3 bases; nucleotides not matched to a gene: 11. The CDR3 has 15 residues. CDR1 is SNHLY and CDR2 is FYNNEI in the germline V gene. The CDR3 loop reads CASTRDTGDYTEAFF. The CDR3, as DNA: TGTGCCAGCACCAGAGACACAGGGGATTACACTGAAGCTTTCTTT.

This sequence joins TRBV6-5 and TRBJ2-3, with D possibly TRBD2 on 5 matching bases. Germline V lookup: CDR1 MNHEY, CDR2 SVGAGI. The CDR3 loop spans 14 amino acids. V lost 1 base and J lost 6, with 11 bases in between. CDR3 amino acids: CASSYYTSGDTQYF. CDR3 coding DNA: TGTGCCAGCAGTTACTATACCAGCGGTGATACGCAGTATTTT.

The CDR3 DNA reads as TGTGCCTGGAGTTGGGGACTAGCTGGCCGGGGGTCCTACGAGCAGTACTTC. As protein: CAWSWGLAGRGSYEQYF. The genes are TRBV30 and TRBJ2-7; 9 bases match TRBD2. CDR1 GTSNPN and CDR2 SVGIG come from the germline V gene (reference sequence). V lost 2 bases, J lost 1 base, and 12 bases stayed unmatched. This CDR3 is 17 amino acids long. Full variable domain (rest looked up from reference TRBV30 and TRBJ2-7): SQTIHQWPATLVQPVGSPLSLECTVEGTSNPNLYWYRQAAGRGLQLLFYSVGIGQISSEVPQNLSASRPQDRQFILSSKKLLLSDSGFYLCAWSWGLAGRGSYEQYFGPGTRLTVT.

The V and J genes are TRBV2 and TRBJ2-1; 7 nucleotides match TRBD1. In germline, CDR1 is SNHLY, CDR2 FYNNEI. This CDR3 contains 15 residues. The trim removed 0 bases at V and 7 bases at J, leaving 6 bases unmatched. CDR3 region: CASSEAGQVGNEQFF. CDR3 sequence (DNA): TGTGCCAGCAGTGAAGCAGGACAGGTGGGGAATGAGCAGTTCTTC.

This chain uses TRBV5-4 with TRBJ2-2; D uncertain. Germline values: CDR1 SGHNT, CDR2 YYREEE (reference sequence). Trimming removed 0 bases at V and 4 bases at J, with 4 bases between. The CDR3 spans 13 residues. CDR3 nucleotides: TGTGCCAGCAGCTTGGAGCTCACCGGGGAGCTGTTTTTT. Its protein product is CASSLELTGELFF.

Details on this clone: An end of the junction does not agree with germline; a read error may underlie this. V and J are TRBV27 and TRBJ2-3; D is possibly TRBD2 (6 bases). Per the germline V gene, CDR1 is MNHEY and CDR2 is SMNVEV (reference sequence). The CDR3 length is 16 residues. This CDR3 is CASSLGTGAGTYTQYF. Here the CDR3 DNA reads TGTGCCAGCAGTTTAGGGACTGGGGCCGGCACATATACGCAGTATTTT.

V is TRBV27 and J is TRBJ2-7, with a weak D call TRBD1 (6 bases). V shed 2 bases and J shed 6 bases, with 8 bases lying between them. The CDR3 is 12 amino acids. Germline CDR1 MNHEY, CDR2 SMNVEV (reference sequence). CDR3 loop: CASSLGGLEQYF. The CDR3 DNA reads as TGTGCCAGCAGTTTAGGGGGCCTCGAGCAGTACTTC.

The chain uses TRBV9 and TRBJ1-6, with TRBD1 identical over 7 bases. Germline V lookup: CDR1 SGDLS, CDR2 YYNGEE. This CDR3 region has 15 residues. V was clipped by 3 bases and J by 8 bases; unmatched bases: 8. The CDR3 sequence is CASSDRDSFYSPLHF. Written as DNA, the CDR3 is TGTGCCAGCAGCGATCGGGACAGCTTTTATTCACCCCTCCACTTT.

The V and J genes are TRBV28 and TRBJ1-2; 7 bases agree with TRBD1. The CDR3 spans 13 residues. Per the germline V gene, CDR1 is MDHEN and CDR2 is SYDVKM. Germline trimming cut 7 bases from V and 2 bases from J; bases unmatched to any gene: 4. The CDR3 region has the DNA TGTGCCAGCACGGACAGGCACAACTATGGCTACACCTTC. Its translation: CASTDRHNYGYTF.

V gene TRBV7-9 combines with J gene TRBJ1-6; 7 positions agree with TRBD1. Trimming took 5 bases from V and 14 from J; bases not matched to a gene: 21. CDR3 length: 17 residues. Germline V CDR1 and CDR2: SEHNR, FQNEAQ (reference sequence). Here the CDR3 reads CASSQDPEGAINPALHF. CDR3 nucleotide sequence: TGTGCCAGCAGCCAAGACCCGGAGGGGGCGATTAATCCGGCCCTCCACTTT.